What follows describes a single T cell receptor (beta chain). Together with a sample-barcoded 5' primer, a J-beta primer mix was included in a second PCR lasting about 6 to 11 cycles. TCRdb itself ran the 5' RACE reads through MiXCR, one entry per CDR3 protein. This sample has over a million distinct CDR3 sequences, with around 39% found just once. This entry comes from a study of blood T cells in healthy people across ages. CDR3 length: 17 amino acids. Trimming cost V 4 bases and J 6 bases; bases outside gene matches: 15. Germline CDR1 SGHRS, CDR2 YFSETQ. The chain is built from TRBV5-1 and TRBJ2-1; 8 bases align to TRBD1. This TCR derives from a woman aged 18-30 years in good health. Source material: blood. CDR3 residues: CASSRRADRGFGNEQFF. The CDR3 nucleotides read TGCGCCAGCAGCCGGAGGGCAGACAGGGGATTTGGCAATGAGCAGTTCTTC.